This T cell receptor beta chain was profiled in a study of regulatory T cells in long-lasting Graves disease. Study findings and constraints: The study found TRBV28, TRBJ1-2 and TRBJ2-5 favored in persistent disease.

V lost 5 bases, J lost 0 bases, and 13 bases stayed unmatched. The CDR3 covers 19 residues. CDR1 and CDR2 (germline): MNHEY, SMNVEV (reference sequence). Many counts were recorded for this clonotype. Antigen unknown. As to time point: newly diagnosed GD, antithyroid drugs for less than 3 months. From PBMCs, RNA was extracted and then used to make the TCR library. In building TCR beta libraries, iRepertoire HTBI primers were used together with Arm-PCR of CDR3 regions. TCRdb used MiXCR to reprocess the multiplex PCR reads, holding one entry per CDR3 protein. The top ten hold less than 15% of the sample, which has approximately 440,000 distinct CDR3 sequences, around 15% seen once. These data also featured in a second study, about T cells in Graves' hyperthyroidism and ophthalmopathy.

The input for sequencing was peripheral blood mononuclear cells (PBMCs), taken at new diagnosis, from a patient treated with antithyroid drugs. The clonotype comes from a man aged 35 to 55 with Graves disease. The chain combines TRBV27 with TRBJ1-5; 10 bases fit TRBD1. As DNA, the CDR3 is TGTGCCAGCAGTCTTTCCGGGACAGGGGTCCCGTATAGCAATCAGCCCCAGCATTTT. Encoded protein: CASSLSGTGVPYSNQPQHF.